The TCR beta chain described here comes from a study of blood T cells in healthy people across ages (dated by TCRdb to 2014 to 2015). Concerning the study at large: In model experiments, template switching captured about one uniquely barcoded TCR beta cDNA molecule for every two T cells. The donors were divided into four age groups: young (average roughly 15 years), middle-aged (around 41), aged (62) and long-lived (nearly 85). Donors of different ages were randomly distributed across sequencing lanes to avoid experimental bias. Two additional independent replicas of 1 million unique cDNA reads from the same blood draw were analyzed for two donors (one aged 18 to 29 and one aged 80 or older). Using deep sequencing normalized with unique cDNA molecular identifiers, the study measured how TCR beta repertoire diversity changes with age. General findings and caveats noted by the study authors: Estimates of total diversity based on one million sequenced T cells were considered lower bounds and underestimates. There was a strong correlation between observed TCR beta diversity and the percentage of naive T cells measured by flow cytometry. Compared with the aged group, the long-lived group had more naive CD4+ T cells, fewer expanded clones and increased TCR diversity, a pattern suggesting age selection. Because profiling used bulk unsorted PBMCs, naive and antigen-experienced compartments could not be compared conclusively. As age increased, observed TCR beta diversity per million T cells dropped in a roughly linear way, and a significant reduction was already evident by age approximately 40. Because the CMV infection status of the donors was unknown, age-related changes in expanded clonotypes may potentially have been confounded.

The donors were some 39 Caucasian individuals from Russia, aged about 6 to 100 years, who were systemically healthy. About 9.6 milliliters of peripheral blood were collected from each donor into EDTA-treated Vacutainer tubes. Ficoll-Paque density-gradient centrifugation was used to isolate PBMCs, with at least 6.5 million per sample. Total RNA was extracted from PBMCs with Trizol reagent, with at least 5.5 micrograms obtained per sample. For every donor, flow cytometry on a PBMC aliquot measured the percentage of naive CD45RAhigh/CD27high T cells. Library generation was performed with 5' RACE. TCRdb lists the instrument as Illumina HiSeq 2500. A second roughly 6 to 11 cycle PCR used a sample-barcoded 5' primer and a J-beta primer mix. A unique molecular identifier was introduced onto each TCR beta cDNA molecule by a template-switch 5' adaptor carrying 12 random nucleotides. At least 2.5 million CDR3-containing paired-end reads were obtained from each sample. First-strand cDNA was synthesized from all RNA with the Mint cDNA synthesis kit, primed by a TRBC-specific oligonucleotide. Following uracil-DNA glycosylase treatment, a first 18-cycle PCR with universal primers M1SS and BC2_uni_R was performed on all cDNA. The study's own analysis went as follows. For normalization, 1 million high-quality reads were randomly selected from each sample, with every read carrying a distinct molecular identifier. Reads with shared molecular identifiers were discarded instead of being binned into consensus sequences. MiTCR, run with a Q25 quality threshold and the strictest error-elimination algorithm, handled CDR3 identification, clonotype clustering and error correction. Lower-bound total TCR beta diversity was estimated with a nonparametric unseen species model using Euler transformation. TCRdb's own reprocessing of the public reads used fastp at Q25 and MiXCR and kept productive beta chains. Identical CDR3 proteins give one entry, which carries the most common genes and DNA. The V and J calls, along with clone size, are taken from TCRdb and not from the paper's own processing. The sample table shows around 1,000,000 distinct CDR3 sequences, and 35% to 45% are seen once. The ten top clones hold roughly 13% of the sample.

This clonotype was found many times. The clone's antigen remains unknown. Nothing much larger sits one base from this clone, and base qualities are not available. Sequences were obtained from blood. This TCR was recovered from a man aged 18 to 29 in good health.

The nucleotide sequence is TGCAGTGCTAGAGATCCCAAAGCGGGGGGCTCCTACAATGAGCAGTTCTTC. This gives the protein CSARDPKAGGSYNEQFF. The V gene is TRBV20-1 and the J gene is TRBJ2-1, and 9 junction bases match TRBD2. The germline V gene (reference sequence) gives CDR1 as DFQATT and CDR2 as SNEGSKA. V and J are trimmed by 0 bases and 0 bases, and the gene matches miss 6 bases of the junction. Reading from cysteine to phenylalanine, the CDR3 counts 17 amino acids. This entry keeps only the CDR3 DNA: 51 bases, framed from base 1.